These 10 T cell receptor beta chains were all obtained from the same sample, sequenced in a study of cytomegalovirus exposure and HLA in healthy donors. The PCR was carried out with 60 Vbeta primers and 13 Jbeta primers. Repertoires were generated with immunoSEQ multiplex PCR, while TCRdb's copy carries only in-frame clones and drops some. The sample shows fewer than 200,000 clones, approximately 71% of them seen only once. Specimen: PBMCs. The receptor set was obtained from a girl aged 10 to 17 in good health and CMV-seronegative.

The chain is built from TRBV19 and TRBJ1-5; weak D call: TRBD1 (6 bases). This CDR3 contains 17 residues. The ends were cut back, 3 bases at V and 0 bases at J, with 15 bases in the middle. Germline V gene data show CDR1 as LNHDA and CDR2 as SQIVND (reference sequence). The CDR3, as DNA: TGTGCCAGTAGTATCTCCAGGGAGGGGGATAGCAATCAGCCCCAGCATTTT. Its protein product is CASSISREGDSNQPQHF.

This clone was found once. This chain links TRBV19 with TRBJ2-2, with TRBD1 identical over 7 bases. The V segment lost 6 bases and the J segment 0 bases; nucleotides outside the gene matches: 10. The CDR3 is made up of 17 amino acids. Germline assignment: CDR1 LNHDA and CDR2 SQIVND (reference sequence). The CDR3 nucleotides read TGTGCCAGTAGCCGCCAGGGTCAGGGGGCGAACACCGGGGAGCTGTTTTTT. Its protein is CASSRQGQGANTGELFF.

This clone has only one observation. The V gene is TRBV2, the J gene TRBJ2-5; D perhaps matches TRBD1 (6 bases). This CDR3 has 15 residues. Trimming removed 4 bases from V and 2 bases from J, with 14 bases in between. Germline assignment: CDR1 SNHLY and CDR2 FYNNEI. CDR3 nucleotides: TGTGCCAGCAGTGGAACAGGGATAAGGCAAGAGACCCAGTACTTC. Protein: CASSGTGIRQETQYF.

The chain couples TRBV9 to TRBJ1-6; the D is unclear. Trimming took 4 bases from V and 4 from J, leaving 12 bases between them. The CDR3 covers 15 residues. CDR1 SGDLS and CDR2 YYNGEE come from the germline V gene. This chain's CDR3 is CASSTWAGYNSPLHF. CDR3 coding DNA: TGTGCCAGCAGCACATGGGCGGGGTATAATTCACCCCTCCACTTT. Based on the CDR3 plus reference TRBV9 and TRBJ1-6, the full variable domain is DSGVTQTPKHLITATGQRVTLRCSPRSGDLSVYWYQQSLDQGLQFLIQYYNGEERAKGNILERFSAQQFPDLHSELNLSSLELGDSALYFCASSTWAGYNSPLHFGNGTRLTVT.

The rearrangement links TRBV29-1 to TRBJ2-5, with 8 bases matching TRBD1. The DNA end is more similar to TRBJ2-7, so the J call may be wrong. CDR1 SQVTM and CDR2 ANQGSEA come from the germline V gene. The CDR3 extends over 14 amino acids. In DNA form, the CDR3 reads TGCAGCGTTGAAGGACAGGGGACTGTCTACGAGCAGTACTTC. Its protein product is CSVEGQGTVYEQYF.

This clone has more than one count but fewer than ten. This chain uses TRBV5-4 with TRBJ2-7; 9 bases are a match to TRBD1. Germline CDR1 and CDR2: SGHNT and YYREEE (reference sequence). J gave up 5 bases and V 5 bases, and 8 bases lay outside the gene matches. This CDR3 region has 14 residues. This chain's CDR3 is CASSRDRERDEQYF. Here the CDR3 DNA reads TGTGCCAGCAGTCGGGACAGGGAACGGGACGAGCAGTACTTC.

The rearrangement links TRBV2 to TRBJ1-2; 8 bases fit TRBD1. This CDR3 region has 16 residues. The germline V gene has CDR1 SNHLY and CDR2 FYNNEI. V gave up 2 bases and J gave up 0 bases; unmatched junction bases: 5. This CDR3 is CASSENGQGANYGYTF. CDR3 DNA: TGTGCCAGCAGTGAAAACGGACAGGGAGCTAACTATGGCTACACCTTC.

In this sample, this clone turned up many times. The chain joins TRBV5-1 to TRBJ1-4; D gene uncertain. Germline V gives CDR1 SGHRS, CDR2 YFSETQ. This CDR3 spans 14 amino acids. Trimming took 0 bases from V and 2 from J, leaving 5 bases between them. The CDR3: CASSLAGTNEKLFF. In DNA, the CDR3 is TGCGCCAGCAGCTTGGCAGGTACTAATGAAAAACTGTTTTTT. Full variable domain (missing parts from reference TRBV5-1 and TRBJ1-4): KAGVTQTPRYLIKTRGQQVTLSCSPISGHRSVSWYQQTPGQGLQFLFEYFSETQRNKGNFPGRFSGRQFSNSRSEMNVSTLELGDSALYLCASSLAGTNEKLFFGSGTQLSVL.

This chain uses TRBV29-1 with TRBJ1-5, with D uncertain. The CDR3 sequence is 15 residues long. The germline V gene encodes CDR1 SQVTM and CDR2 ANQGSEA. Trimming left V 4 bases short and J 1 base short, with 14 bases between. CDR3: CSVVIQGGSNQPQHF. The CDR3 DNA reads TGCAGCGTTGTGATCCAAGGAGGCAGCAATCAGCCCCAGCATTTT.

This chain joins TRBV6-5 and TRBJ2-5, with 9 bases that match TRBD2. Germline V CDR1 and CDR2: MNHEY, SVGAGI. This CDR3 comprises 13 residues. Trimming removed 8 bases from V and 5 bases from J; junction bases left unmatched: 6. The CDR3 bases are TGTGCCAGCGGACTCGCGGGAGGGGAGACCCAGTACTTC. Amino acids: CASGLAGGETQYF.